The next 29 T cell receptor beta chains were all read from a single sample in a study of T-cell memory formation after mild COVID-19. MiXCR was run by TCRdb on the 5' RACE reads, yielding one entry per CDR3 protein. The sample carries 350,000 to 450,000 distinct CDR3 sequences, 20% recorded once. Material: PBMCs or a T cell subset sorted from them (not recorded which). The receptor source for this set is an adult woman who had mild COVID-19 (a few samples of this study predate the infection). Cell type and time point are not known.

The V gene is TRBV29-1, the J gene TRBJ2-7, with D unresolved. CDR1 SQVTM and CDR2 ANQGSEA come from the germline V gene. V shed 4 bases and J shed 2 bases, with 15 bases lying between them. There are 14 residues in the CDR3. CDR3 DNA sequence: TGCAGCGTTGTAGGTCTGGACGATACCTACGAGCAGTACTTC. Its protein product is CSVVGLDDTYEQYF.

The table lists this clonotype with a few counts. The chain recombines TRBV12-3 or TRBV12-4 with TRBJ1-5; tentative D call: TRBD1 (5 bases). The CDR3 is 15 residues long. V lost 1 base to trimming and J lost 3 bases, with 10 bases between them. CDR3 DNA sequence: TGTGCCAGCAGTTTAGGACGACAGACCAATCAGCCCCAGCATTTT. The encoded protein is CASSLGRQTNQPQHF.

This clonotype was counted only a few times. The rearrangement uses TRBV13 and TRBJ1-4; D ambiguous. CDR1 and CDR2 from the germline V gene are PRHDT and FYEKMQ (reference sequence). This CDR3 is built from 15 residues. Trimming removed 4 bases at V and 3 bases at J, with 12 bases between. CDR3 loop: CASSSTGVANEKLFF. The CDR3 DNA is TGTGCCAGCAGCTCTACGGGTGTAGCTAATGAAAAACTGTTTTTT.

The chain employs TRBV10-3 and TRBJ2-7, with 13 nucleotides matching TRBD2. J lost 2 bases, V lost 2 bases, and 3 bases had no gene match. The germline CDR1 and CDR2 sequences are ENHRY and SYGVKD. The CDR3 loop spans 16 amino acids. As DNA, the CDR3 is TGTGCCATCAGTGAGGGACTAGCGGGAGACACCTACGAGCAGTACTTC. Translated: CAISEGLAGDTYEQYF.

The chain combines TRBV2 with TRBJ1-5; tentatively, D is TRBD1 (5 bases). Trimming left V 3 bases short and J 0 bases short, with 6 bases between. Looked up from germline, CDR1 is SNHLY and CDR2 is FYNNEI. The CDR3 length is 14 residues. In DNA, the CDR3 is TGTGCCAGCAGTGAGGGGGTTAGCAATCAGCCCCAGCATTTT. Amino acid sequence: CASSEGVSNQPQHF.

Points on this clonotype: This may be a read error: a much more frequent sequence differs by one nucleotide. The chain combines TRBV6-5 with TRBJ2-7, with D hard to call. Per germline, CDR1 MNHEY and CDR2 SVGAGI. V lost 2 bases, J lost 0 bases, and 8 bases lay in between. The CDR3 consists of 14 residues. The CDR3 bases are TGTGCCAGCAGTTACATCCCGAGCTCCTACGAGCAGTACTTC. As protein: CASSYIPSSYEQYF.

This clonotype was found many times. The chain is built from TRBV18 and TRBJ2-1; D gene unclear. The CDR3 sequence is 18 residues long. Between the trimmed V and J ends, which lost 1 base and 6 bases, there was a span of 22 bases. Germline values: CDR1 KGHSH, CDR2 LQKENI. This chain's CDR3 is CASSPLRASSSRANEQFF. For the CDR3, the DNA is TGTGCCAGCTCACCACTAAGGGCCAGCTCATCTCGGGCCAATGAGCAGTTCTTC.

This chain joins TRBV4-1 and TRBJ2-5; D is undetermined. The CDR3 is made up of 15 amino acids. The ends were cut back, 1 base at V and 3 bases at J, with 12 bases in the middle. Germline V gene data show CDR1 as MGHRA and CDR2 as YSYEKL. The CDR3 bases are TGCGCCAGCAGCCAAGTTTTCGGGCTAAAAGAGACCCAGTACTTC. Translating it yields CASSQVFGLKETQYF.

This clonotype occurred a few times. The chain uses TRBV5-1 and TRBJ2-1; 8 positions agree with TRBD2. Trimming removed 1 base from V and 10 bases from J; junction bases left unmatched: 16. The germline gives CDR1 SGHRS, CDR2 YFSETQ. The CDR3 covers 17 residues. The CDR3 spells CASSLQTPGTSRGEQFF. For the CDR3, the DNA is TGCGCCAGCAGCTTGCAAACGCCCGGGACTAGTCGTGGCGAGCAGTTCTTC.

This clonotype has just a few counts. The rearrangement uses TRBV20-1 and TRBJ1-1; D not certain. The V end was cut by 3 bases, the J end by 8 bases, with 13 bases between. CDR3 length equals 12 residues. The V gene's germline CDR1 is DFQATT and CDR2 SNEGSKA (reference sequence). For the CDR3, the DNA is TGCAGTGCTAGGCCCCGGTTGGGAGAAGCTTTCTTT. It encodes CSARPRLGEAFF.

V is TRBV6-6 and J is TRBJ2-2; 10 nucleotides match TRBD2. Germline V gene sequence: CDR1 MNHNY, CDR2 SVGAGI (reference sequence). V lost 5 bases, J lost 7 bases, and 10 bases stayed unmatched. CDR3 length equals 16 residues. The CDR3 DNA is TGTGCCAGCAGTGCCCTAGCGGGAGAGTCGGGCGGGGAGCTGTTTTTT. This gives the protein CASSALAGESGGELFF.

The genes are TRBV29-1 and TRBJ2-2; no clear D gene. V lost 7 bases, J lost 6 bases, and 9 bases lay in between. Germline CDR1 and CDR2: SQVTM and ANQGSEA. CDR3 size: 11 residues. For the CDR3, the DNA is TGCAGCGCTCGTGGGGCCGGGGAGCTGTTTTTT. Translating it yields CSARGAGELFF.

This clonotype has just a few counts. The chain has TRBV5-6 and TRBJ2-1; TRBD2 aligns across 11 bases. V gave up 3 bases and J gave up 3 bases; unmatched junction bases: 8. Germline V CDR1 and CDR2: SGHDT, YYEEEE. This CDR3 contains 17 residues. Here the CDR3 DNA reads TGTGCCAGCAGCTCCTACCTACTAGCGGGGGACTACAATGAGCAGTTCTTC. Its translation: CASSSYLLAGDYNEQFF.

V and J are TRBV19 and TRBJ2-2; D is uncertain. The germline V gene has CDR1 LNHDA and CDR2 SQIVND (reference sequence). CDR3 length: 16 residues. Trimming removed 5 bases at V and 0 bases at J, with 13 bases between. The CDR3 nucleotides are TGTGCCAGTAGTCCCCAGTGGGATCCGAACACCGGGGAGCTGTTTTTT. This encodes CASSPQWDPNTGELFF.

In its sample, this clonotype was seen once. The chain recombines TRBV4-1 with TRBJ1-2, with 9 positions matching TRBD1. CDR3 length: 14 residues. Germline V gene sequence: CDR1 MGHRA, CDR2 YSYEKL. Unmatched junction bases numbered 3, after V lost 1 base and J lost 6 bases. The CDR3 sequence is CASSQGGTGNGYTF. The DNA for the CDR3 is TGCGCCAGCAGCCAAGGAGGGACAGGGAATGGCTACACCTTC.

This clonotype was counted only a few times. The CDR3 loop is CASSLSFRNTEAFF. CDR3 DNA sequence: TGCGCCAGCAGCTTGAGTTTTAGGAACACTGAAGCTTTCTTT. The chain uses TRBV5-1 and TRBJ1-1; unclear D gene. Per the germline V gene, CDR1 is SGHRS and CDR2 is YFSETQ. CDR3 length: 14 amino acids. Trimming took 1 base from V and 1 from J, leaving 8 bases between them.

This clonotype appeared a few times. The chain employs TRBV27 and TRBJ1-6; 9 nucleotides line up with TRBD1. V lost 7 bases and J lost 10; bases outside the gene matches: 8. The germline gives CDR1 MNHEY, CDR2 SMNVEV (reference sequence). This CDR3 comprises 14 residues. CDR3 amino acids: CASTRDRDFSPLHF. The CDR3 nucleotides read TGTGCCAGCACTAGGGACAGGGATTTCTCACCCCTCCACTTT.

The rearrangement joins TRBV27 to TRBJ2-7; D is possibly TRBD1 (6 bases). Germline lookup yields CDR1 MNHEY and CDR2 SMNVEV (reference sequence). V was cut by 6 bases and J by 7 bases, with 19 bases left in between. The CDR3 covers 14 residues. In nucleotides, the CDR3 is TGTGCCAGCAGCCCCCTTGACAGGCTCGAAGAGCAGTACTTC. Its protein is CASSPLDRLEEQYF.

This sequence joins TRBV20-1 and TRBJ1-1, with D possibly TRBD1 on 5 matching bases. The CDR3 is 16 amino acids. Trimming pared 3 bases from V and 1 base from J, leaving 18 bases between. CDR1 and CDR2 (germline): DFQATT, SNEGSKA (reference sequence). CDR3 nucleotides: TGCAGTGCTAGTTGGTGGGGGATTAGGAGGAACACTGAAGCTTTCTTT. It specifies CSASWWGIRRNTEAFF.

The rearrangement uses TRBV21-1 and TRBJ2-2; the D call of TRBD1 is as the table states it, not checked on the DNA. TRBV21-1 is a pseudogene segment. This CDR3 has 15 residues. The CDR3 loop reads CASSRDRPNTGELFF. In nucleotides, the CDR3 is TGTGCCAGCAGCCGGGACAGGCCGAACACCGGGGAGCTGTTTTTT.

The chain uses TRBV7-9 and TRBJ1-1; D is possibly TRBD1 (5 bases). This CDR3 is 14 amino acids long. Germline V gene data show CDR1 as SEHNR and CDR2 as FQNEAQ (reference sequence). The V end lost 5 bases, the J end lost 4 bases, and 14 bases lay between the germline ends. This CDR3 reads CASSPGGGATEAFF. The CDR3 DNA reads TGTGCCAGCAGCCCCGGAGGAGGGGCCACTGAAGCTTTCTTT.

This clonotype was found a few times. The chain recombines TRBV5-6 with TRBJ2-7; TRBD1 is a possible D gene (6 bases). Deletions cut 3 bases from V and 6 bases from J, with 10 bases between. Germline-derived CDR1 and CDR2 are SGHDT and YYEEEE. The CDR3 sequence is 12 residues long. CDR3 residues: CASSSWTAEQYF. DNA for the CDR3: TGTGCCAGCAGCTCTTGGACAGCCGAGCAGTACTTC.

The sample holds a few counts of this clonotype. The chain has TRBV19 and TRBJ2-7; D ambiguous. Looked up from germline, CDR1 is LNHDA and CDR2 is SQIVND (reference sequence). The CDR3 consists of 14 residues. Trimming shortened V by 4 bases and J by 3 bases, and 13 bases separated the two germline ends. CDR3 nucleotides: TGTGCCAGTAGTACCTCCGCACATCTCTACGAGCAGTACTTC. Protein product: CASSTSAHLYEQYF.

The chain has TRBV2 and TRBJ2-7; perhaps TRBD2 as D (6 bases). Trimming stripped 8 bases from V and 2 bases from J, with 13 bases between. CDR3 length: 13 residues. In germline, CDR1 is SNHLY, CDR2 FYNNEI. CDR3 nucleotides: TGTGCCAGCGGAGGGCAGGGAGCCTACGAGCAGTACTTC. Translation: CASGGQGAYEQYF.

The V gene is TRBV5-1, the J gene TRBJ1-2, with 8 bases aligning to TRBD1. This CDR3 contains 15 residues. The ends lost 0 bases at V and 5 bases at J; junction bases unmatched: 6. From germline, CDR1 is SGHRS and CDR2 YFSETQ. The CDR3 loop reads CASSLGGQGEYGYTF. CDR3 DNA: TGCGCCAGCAGCTTGGGAGGACAGGGAGAATATGGCTACACCTTC.

This chain uses TRBV6-5 with TRBJ2-3; no clear D gene. The V gene lost 5 bases and the J gene lost 4 bases, with 13 bases spanning the gap. CDR3 size: 14 residues. Germline V gene lookup returns CDR1 MNHEY and CDR2 SVGAGI. In nucleotides, the CDR3 is TGTGCCAGCAGTCGACATAGACCCCCAGATACGCAGTATTTT. It specifies CASSRHRPPDTQYF.

The table lists this clonotype with a few counts. The chain recombines TRBV7-8 with TRBJ2-1; 9 bases align to TRBD2. V trimming: 6 bases; J trimming: 0 bases; junction bases outside the gene matches: 9. Germline values: CDR1 SGHVS, CDR2 FQNEAQ. There are 17 residues in the CDR3. CDR3 loop: CASSYPSGANSYNEQFF. CDR3 bases: TGTGCCAGCAGTTACCCTAGCGGGGCGAACTCCTACAATGAGCAGTTCTTC.

This clonotype has just a few counts. The chain uses TRBV4-1 and TRBJ1-5, with 8 bases that match TRBD1. The germline CDR1 and CDR2 sequences are MGHRA and YSYEKL. The length of the CDR3 is 16 residues. Unmatched junction bases numbered 6, after V lost 0 bases and J lost 5 bases. The CDR3 nucleotides are TGCGCCAGCAGCCAAGAACAGGGGGACCTCTATCAGCCCCAGCATTTT. Protein: CASSQEQGDLYQPQHF.

The chain links TRBV7-9 to TRBJ2-7, with D unresolved. The CDR3 contains 13 residues. CDR1 is SEHNR, CDR2 FQNEAQ, per germline (reference sequence). Trimming cost V 5 bases and J 3 bases, with 11 bases left between them. The CDR3 here is CASSPRSGYEQYF. The CDR3 nucleotides are TGTGCCAGCAGCCCCCGCAGTGGCTACGAGCAGTACTTC.